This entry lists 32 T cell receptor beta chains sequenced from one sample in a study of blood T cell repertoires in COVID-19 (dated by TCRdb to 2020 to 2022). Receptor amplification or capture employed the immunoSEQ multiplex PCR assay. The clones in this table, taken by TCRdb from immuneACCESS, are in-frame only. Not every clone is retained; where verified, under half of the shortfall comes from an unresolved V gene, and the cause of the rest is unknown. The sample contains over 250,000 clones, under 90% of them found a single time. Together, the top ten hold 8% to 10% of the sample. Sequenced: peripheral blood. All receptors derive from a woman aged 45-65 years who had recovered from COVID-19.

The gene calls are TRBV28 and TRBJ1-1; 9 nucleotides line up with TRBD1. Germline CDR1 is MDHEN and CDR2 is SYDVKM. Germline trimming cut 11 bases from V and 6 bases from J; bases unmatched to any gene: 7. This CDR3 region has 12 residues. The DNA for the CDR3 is TGTGCCGCACAGGGGGCGCGGGCTGAAGCTTTCTTT. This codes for CAAQGARAEAFF. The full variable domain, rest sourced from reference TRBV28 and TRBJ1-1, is DVKVTQSSRYLVKRTGEKVFLECVQDMDHENMFWYRQDPGLGLRLIYFSYDVKMKEKGDIPEGYSVSREKKERFSLILESASTNQTSMYLCAAQGARAEAFFGQGTRLTVV.

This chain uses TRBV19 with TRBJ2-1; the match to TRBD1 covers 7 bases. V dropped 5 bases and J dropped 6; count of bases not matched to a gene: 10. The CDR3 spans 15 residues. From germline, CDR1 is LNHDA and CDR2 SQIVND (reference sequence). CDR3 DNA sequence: TGTGCCAGTAGTGGGGCGACAGGGCACGGCAATGAGCAGTTCTTC. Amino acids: CASSGATGHGNEQFF.

The CDR3 region has the DNA TGCGCCAGCAGCCCGCGGACTAGCGGGGGACCAGATACGCAGTATTTT. Translated, it gives CASSPRTSGGPDTQYF. The chain combines TRBV5-1 with TRBJ2-3, with 13 bases identical to TRBD2. V trimming: 4 bases; J trimming: 4 bases; junction bases outside the gene matches: 6. This CDR3 has 16 amino acids. Germline CDR1 and CDR2: SGHRS and YFSETQ.

The CDR3 loop is CASSPLFGTSSYEQYF. CDR3 coding DNA: TGTGCCAGCAGTCCCCTTTTCGGGACAAGCTCCTACGAGCAGTACTTC. V usage is TRBV27 and J usage is TRBJ2-7; D is possibly TRBD1 (6 bases). The CDR3 is made up of 16 amino acids. V lost 5 bases and J 0 bases, leaving 17 bases between the germline ends. Germline loops: CDR1 MNHEY, CDR2 SMNVEV (reference sequence).

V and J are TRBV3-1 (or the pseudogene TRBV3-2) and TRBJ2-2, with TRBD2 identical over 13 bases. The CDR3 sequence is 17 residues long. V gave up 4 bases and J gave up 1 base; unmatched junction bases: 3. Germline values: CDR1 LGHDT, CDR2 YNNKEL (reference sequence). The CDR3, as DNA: TGTGCCAGCAGCCGCCGGACTAGCGGGGGGAACACCGGGGAGCTGTTTTTT. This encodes CASSRRTSGGNTGELFF.

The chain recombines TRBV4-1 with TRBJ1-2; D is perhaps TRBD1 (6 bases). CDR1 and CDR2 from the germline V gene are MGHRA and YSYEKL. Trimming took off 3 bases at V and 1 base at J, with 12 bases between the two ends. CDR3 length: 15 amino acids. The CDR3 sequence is CASSHLQGGNYGYTF. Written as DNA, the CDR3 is TGCGCCAGCAGCCATTTACAAGGGGGTAACTATGGCTACACCTTC.

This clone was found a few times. CDR3 sequence (DNA): TGTGCCAGCAGCCGACAGGGGCGTAATGAAAAACTGTTTTTT. Residues: CASSRQGRNEKLFF. The chain has TRBV6-2 or TRBV6-3 and TRBJ1-4; 8 bases align to TRBD1. V was clipped by 6 bases and J by 4 bases; unmatched bases: 4. The CDR3 runs to 14 residues. Germline V gene lookup returns CDR1 MNHEY and CDR2 SVGEGT.

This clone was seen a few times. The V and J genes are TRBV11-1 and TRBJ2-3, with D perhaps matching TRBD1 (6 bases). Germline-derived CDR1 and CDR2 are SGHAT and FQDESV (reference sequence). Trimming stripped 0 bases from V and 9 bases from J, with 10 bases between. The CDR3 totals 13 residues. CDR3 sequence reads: CASSLAQGSTQYF. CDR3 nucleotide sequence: TGTGCCAGCAGCTTAGCGCAGGGGTCGACGCAGTATTTT.

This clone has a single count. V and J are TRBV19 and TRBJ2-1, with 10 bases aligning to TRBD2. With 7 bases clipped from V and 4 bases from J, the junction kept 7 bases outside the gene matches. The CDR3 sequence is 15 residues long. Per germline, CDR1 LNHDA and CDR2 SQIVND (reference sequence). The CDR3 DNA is TGTGCCAGTACCCCCCCACTAGCGGGGTACAATGAGCAGTTCTTC. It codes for CASTPPLAGYNEQFF.

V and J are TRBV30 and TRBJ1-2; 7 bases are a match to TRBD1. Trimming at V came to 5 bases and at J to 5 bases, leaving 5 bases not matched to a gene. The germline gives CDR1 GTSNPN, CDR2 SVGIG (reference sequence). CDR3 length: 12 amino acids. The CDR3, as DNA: TGTGCCTGGTCGACAGGGAATTATGGCTACACCTTC. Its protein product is CAWSTGNYGYTF.

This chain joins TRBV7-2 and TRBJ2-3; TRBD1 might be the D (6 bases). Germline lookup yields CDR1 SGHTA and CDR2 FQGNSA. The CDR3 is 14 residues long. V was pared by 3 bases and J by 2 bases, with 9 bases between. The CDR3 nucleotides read TGTGCCAGCAGCTTGGGACACTCCACAGATACGCAGTATTTT. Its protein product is CASSLGHSTDTQYF.

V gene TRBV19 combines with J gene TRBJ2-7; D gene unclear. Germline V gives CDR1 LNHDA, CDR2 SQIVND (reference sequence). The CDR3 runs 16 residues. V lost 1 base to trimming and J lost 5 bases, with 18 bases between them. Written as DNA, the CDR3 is TGTGCCAGTAGTATAGTCGAGGATGCCTTTAAGGACGAGCAGTACTTC. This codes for CASSIVEDAFKDEQYF. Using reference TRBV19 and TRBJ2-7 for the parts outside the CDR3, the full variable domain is DGGITQSPKYLFRKEGQNVTLSCEQNLNHDAMYWYRQDPGQGLRLIYYSQIVNDFQKGDIAEGYSVSREKKESFPLTVTSAQKNPTAFYLCASSIVEDAFKDEQYFGPGTRLTVT.

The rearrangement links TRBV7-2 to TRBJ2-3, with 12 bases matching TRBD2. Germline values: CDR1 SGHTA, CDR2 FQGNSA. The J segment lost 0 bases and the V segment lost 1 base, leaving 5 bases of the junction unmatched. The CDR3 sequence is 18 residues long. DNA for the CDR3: TGTGCCAGCAGCTTAGAGGCTAGCGGGGGGGCGAGCACAGATACGCAGTATTTT. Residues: CASSLEASGGASTDTQYF.

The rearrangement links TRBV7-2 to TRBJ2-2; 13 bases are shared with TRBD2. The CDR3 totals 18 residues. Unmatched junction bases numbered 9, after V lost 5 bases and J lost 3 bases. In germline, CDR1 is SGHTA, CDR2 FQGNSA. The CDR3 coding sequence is TGTGCCAGCAGCAACAGACTAGCGGGAGGTCGGTACACCGGGGAGCTGTTTTTT. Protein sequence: CASSNRLAGGRYTGELFF.

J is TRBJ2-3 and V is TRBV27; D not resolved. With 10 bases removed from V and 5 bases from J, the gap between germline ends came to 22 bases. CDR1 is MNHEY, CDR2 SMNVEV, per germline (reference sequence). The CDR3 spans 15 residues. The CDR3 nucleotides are TGTGCCATCGGAATTCTAGGCAATCCGCAAGATACGCAGTATTTT. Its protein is CAIGILGNPQDTQYF.

The CDR3 here is CASSLEAGVLQETQYF. CDR3 bases: TGTGCCAGCAGCTTGGAGGCAGGGGTTCTCCAAGAGACCCAGTACTTC. V and J are TRBV5-4 and TRBJ2-5; possibly TRBD1 for D (6 bases). Germline lookup yields CDR1 SGHNT and CDR2 YYREEE (reference sequence). The CDR3 is 16 amino acids. V shed 0 bases and J shed 1 base, with 13 bases lying between them.

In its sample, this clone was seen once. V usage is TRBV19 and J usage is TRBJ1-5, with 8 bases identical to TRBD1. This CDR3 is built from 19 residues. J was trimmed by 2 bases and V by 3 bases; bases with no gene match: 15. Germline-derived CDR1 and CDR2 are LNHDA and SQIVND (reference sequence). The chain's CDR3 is CASSIGWGQVLSGNQPQHF. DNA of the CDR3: TGTGCCAGTAGTATTGGGTGGGGACAGGTCCTCTCGGGCAATCAGCCCCAGCATTTT.

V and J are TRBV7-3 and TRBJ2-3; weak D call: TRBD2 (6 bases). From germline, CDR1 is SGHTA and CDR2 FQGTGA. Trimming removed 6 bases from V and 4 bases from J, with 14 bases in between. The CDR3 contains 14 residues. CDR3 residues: CASSWREGSDTQYF. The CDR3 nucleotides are TGTGCCAGCAGTTGGCGGGAAGGCTCAGATACGCAGTATTTT.

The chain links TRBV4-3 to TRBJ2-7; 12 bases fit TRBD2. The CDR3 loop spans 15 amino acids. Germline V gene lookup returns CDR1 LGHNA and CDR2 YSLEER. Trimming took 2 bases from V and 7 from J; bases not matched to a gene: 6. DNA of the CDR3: TGCGCCAGCAGCCAACTAGCGGGAGGGAATAGGGAGCAGTACTTC. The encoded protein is CASSQLAGGNREQYF.

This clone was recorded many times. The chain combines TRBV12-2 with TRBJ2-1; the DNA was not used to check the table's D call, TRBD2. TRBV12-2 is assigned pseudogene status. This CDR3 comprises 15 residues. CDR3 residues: CASRRGGPSYNEQFF. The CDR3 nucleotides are TGTGCAAGTCGCCGCGGGGGGCCATCCTACAATGAGCAGTTCTTC.

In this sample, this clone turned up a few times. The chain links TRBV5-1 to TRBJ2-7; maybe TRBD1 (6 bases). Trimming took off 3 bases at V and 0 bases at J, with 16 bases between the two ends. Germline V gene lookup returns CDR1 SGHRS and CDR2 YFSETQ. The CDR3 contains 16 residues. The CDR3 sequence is CASSSRDTYSSYEQYF. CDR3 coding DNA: TGCGCCAGCAGCTCGAGGGACACCTACTCCTCCTACGAGCAGTACTTC.

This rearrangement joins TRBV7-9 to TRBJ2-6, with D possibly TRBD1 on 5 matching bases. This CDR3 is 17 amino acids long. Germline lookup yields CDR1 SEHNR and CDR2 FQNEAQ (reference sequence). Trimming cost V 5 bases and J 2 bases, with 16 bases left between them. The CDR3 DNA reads TGTGCCAGCAGCCTCCTAGGGTTAGGGGCTGGGGCCAACGTCCTGACTTTC. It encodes CASSLLGLGAGANVLTF.

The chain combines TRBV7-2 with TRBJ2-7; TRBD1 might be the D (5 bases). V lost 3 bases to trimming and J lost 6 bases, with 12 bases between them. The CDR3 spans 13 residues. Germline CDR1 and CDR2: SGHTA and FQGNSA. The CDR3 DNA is TGTGCCAGCAGCTTCTGGGGCCTAACCGAGCAGTACTTC. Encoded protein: CASSFWGLTEQYF. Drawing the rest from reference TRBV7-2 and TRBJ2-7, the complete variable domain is GAGVSQSPSNKVTEKGKDVELRCDPISGHTALYWYRQSLGQGLEFLIYFQGNSAPDKSGLPSDRFSAERTGGSVSTLTIQRTQQEDSAVYLCASSFWGLTEQYFGPGTRLTVT.

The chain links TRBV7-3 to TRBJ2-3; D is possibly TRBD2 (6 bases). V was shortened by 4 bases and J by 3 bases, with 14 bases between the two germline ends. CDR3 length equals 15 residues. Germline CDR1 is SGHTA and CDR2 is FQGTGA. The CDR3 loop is CASSSLLAGTDTQYF. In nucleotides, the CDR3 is TGTGCCAGCAGCTCCCTACTCGCGGGGACAGATACGCAGTATTTT.

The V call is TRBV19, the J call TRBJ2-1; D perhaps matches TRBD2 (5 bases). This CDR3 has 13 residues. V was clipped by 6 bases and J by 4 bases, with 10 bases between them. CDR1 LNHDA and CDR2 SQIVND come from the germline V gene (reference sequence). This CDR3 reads CASSREFYNEQFF. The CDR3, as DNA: TGTGCCAGTAGCCGGGAATTTTACAATGAGCAGTTCTTC.

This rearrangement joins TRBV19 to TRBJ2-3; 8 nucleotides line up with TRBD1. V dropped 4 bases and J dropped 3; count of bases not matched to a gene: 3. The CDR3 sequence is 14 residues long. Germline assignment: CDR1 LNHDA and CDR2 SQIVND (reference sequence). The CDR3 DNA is TGTGCCAGTAGTACAGGGGGCGGGACAGATACGCAGTATTTT. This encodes CASSTGGGTDTQYF.

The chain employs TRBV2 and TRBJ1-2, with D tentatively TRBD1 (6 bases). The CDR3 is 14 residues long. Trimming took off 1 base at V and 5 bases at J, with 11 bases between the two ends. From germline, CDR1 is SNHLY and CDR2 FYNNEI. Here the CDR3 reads CASSEGTAKYGYTF. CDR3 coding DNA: TGTGCCAGCAGTGAAGGGACAGCCAAATATGGCTACACCTTC.

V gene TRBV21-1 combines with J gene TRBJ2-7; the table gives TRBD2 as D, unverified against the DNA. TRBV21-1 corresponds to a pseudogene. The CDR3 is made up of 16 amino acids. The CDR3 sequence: CASRTYGTSGSYEQYF. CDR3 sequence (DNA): TGTGCCAGCAGGACGTACGGGACTAGCGGCTCCTACGAGCAGTACTTC.

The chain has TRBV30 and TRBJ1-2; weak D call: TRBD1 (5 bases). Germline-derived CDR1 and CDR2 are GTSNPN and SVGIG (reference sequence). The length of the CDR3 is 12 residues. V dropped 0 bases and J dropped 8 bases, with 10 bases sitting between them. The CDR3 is CAWSVLRAGYTF. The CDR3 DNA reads TGTGCCTGGAGTGTACTCAGGGCAGGCTACACCTTC.

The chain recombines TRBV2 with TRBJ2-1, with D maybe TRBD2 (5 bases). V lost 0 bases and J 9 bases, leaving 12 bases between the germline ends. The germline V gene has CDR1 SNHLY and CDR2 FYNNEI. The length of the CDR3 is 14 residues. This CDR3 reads CASSEASSSPEQFF. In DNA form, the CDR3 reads TGTGCCAGCAGTGAAGCGTCGTCTAGCCCTGAGCAGTTCTTC.

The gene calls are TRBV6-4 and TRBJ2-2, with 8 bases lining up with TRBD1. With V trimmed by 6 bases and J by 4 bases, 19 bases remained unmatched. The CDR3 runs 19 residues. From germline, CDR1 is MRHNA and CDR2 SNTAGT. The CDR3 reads CASSQYRGQVPGSTGELFF. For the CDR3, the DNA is TGTGCCAGCAGCCAGTACCGGGGACAGGTCCCAGGGAGCACCGGGGAGCTGTTTTTT.

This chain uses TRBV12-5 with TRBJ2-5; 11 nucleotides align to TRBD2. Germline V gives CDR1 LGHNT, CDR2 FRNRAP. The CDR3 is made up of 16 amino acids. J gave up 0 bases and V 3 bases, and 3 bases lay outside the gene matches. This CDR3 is CASGLGTSGNQETQYF. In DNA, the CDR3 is TGTGCTAGTGGTTTAGGGACTAGCGGCAACCAAGAGACCCAGTACTTC.